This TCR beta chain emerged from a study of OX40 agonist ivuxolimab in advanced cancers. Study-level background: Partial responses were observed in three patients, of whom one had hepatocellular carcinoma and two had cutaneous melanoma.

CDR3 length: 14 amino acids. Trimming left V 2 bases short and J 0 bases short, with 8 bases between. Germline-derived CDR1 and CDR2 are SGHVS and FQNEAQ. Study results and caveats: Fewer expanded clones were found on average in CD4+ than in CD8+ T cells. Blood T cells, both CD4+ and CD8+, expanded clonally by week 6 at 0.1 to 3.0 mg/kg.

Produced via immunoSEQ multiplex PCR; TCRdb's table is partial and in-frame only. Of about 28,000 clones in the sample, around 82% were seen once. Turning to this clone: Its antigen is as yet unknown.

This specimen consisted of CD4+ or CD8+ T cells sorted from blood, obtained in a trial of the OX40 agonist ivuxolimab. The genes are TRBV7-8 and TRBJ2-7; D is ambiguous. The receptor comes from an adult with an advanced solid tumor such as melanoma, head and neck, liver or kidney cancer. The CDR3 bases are TGTGCCAGCAGCTTAACACACCCCTCCTACGAGCAGTACTTC. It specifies CASSLTHPSYEQYF.